The present T cell receptor beta chain was sequenced within a study of blood T cell repertoires in COVID-19. Study-wide background: Sample material is recorded as cDNA or gDNA derived from T cells, B-cell-depleted T cells, or PBMCs.

V gave up 2 bases and J gave up 6 bases, with 10 bases separating them. The CDR3 covers 13 residues. Germline CDR1 reads MRHNA; CDR2 reads SNTAGT. TCRdb keeps only in-frame clones here, not all; method: immunoSEQ multiplex PCR. The table records 200,000 to 300,000 clones, approximately 86% of them present only once. Input material: peripheral blood. The chain carries TRBV6-4 and TRBJ1-2; D is unclear. This TCR was recovered from a man aged 25-40 years with active or convalescent COVID-19. The CDR3 nucleotides read TGTGCCAGCAGTGACGGTGAGGCGGATGGCTACACCTTC. Translated: CASSDGEADGYTF.